Each of the 7 T cell receptor beta chains below was sequenced from the same sample in a study of tumor-infiltrating lymphocytes in primary liver carcinoma. cDNA specific to TCR beta was made from 500 ng of total RNA, with a constant-region primer employed for priming. Libraries for TCR beta were built through three nested multiplex PCR rounds, which together made up a slightly modified ARM-PCR procedure. Running around 10 cycles apiece, the first two PCR rounds relied on TRBV1-TRBV30 forward primers together with a C-beta reverse primer. TCRdb fed the multiplex PCR reads into MiXCR, producing one record per CDR3 protein. Among just over 300,000 distinct CDR3 sequences listed, nearly 60% were seen once. The study extracted blood RNA from unsorted whole blood and also extracted germline DNA. Sequenced: peripheral blood. The receptors shown here come from a woman aged 25 to 39 with primary liver carcinoma and hepatitis B virus infection.

In the case of this clonotype: At one boundary the junction diverges from the germline segment, which might be a read error. The chain couples TRBV6-6 to TRBJ2-1; 9 nucleotides agree with TRBD2. Germline V CDR1 and CDR2: MNHNY, SVGAGI (reference sequence). The CDR3 is 16 residues long. Written as DNA, the CDR3 is TGTGCTAGCAGTGGGTGGGGACTTAGCGGGAGCGGAGAGCAGTTCTTC. Protein sequence: CASSGWGLSGSGEQFF.

Only a few counts were recorded for this clonotype. The chain has TRBV6-2 or TRBV6-3 and TRBJ2-7; 7 positions agree with TRBD2. V shed 4 bases and J 5 bases; nucleotides not matched to a gene: 5. The CDR3 totals 13 residues. Germline CDR1 reads MNHEY; CDR2 reads SVGEGT. The CDR3 sequence is CASSSRTSDEQYF. The CDR3 nucleotides are TGTGCCAGCAGTTCCAGGACTAGTGACGAGCAGTACTTC.

This clonotype showed up just once. The CDR3 loop is CASSPGVSPLNTGELFF. The CDR3 region has the DNA TGTGCCAGCAGCCCCGGTGTGAGTCCCCTCAACACCGGGGAGCTGTTTTTT. The rearrangement uses TRBV11-2 and TRBJ2-2, with no clear D. The V end lost 5 bases, the J end lost 2 bases, and 18 bases lay between the germline ends. Germline values: CDR1 SGHAT, CDR2 FQNNGV. The CDR3 has 17 amino acids.

In its sample, this clonotype was seen many times. This sequence joins TRBV12-3 or TRBV12-4 and TRBJ2-1, with 10 positions matching TRBD2. V was pared by 6 bases and J by 4 bases, with 6 bases of the junction left unmatched. The CDR3 contains 15 residues. Here the CDR3 DNA reads TGTGCCAGCAGGATAGCGGGAGGCGATTACAATGAGCAGTTCTTC. This encodes CASRIAGGDYNEQFF.

This chain's CDR3 is CASHDQGEWTEAFF. For the CDR3, the DNA is TGTGCCAGCCACGATCAGGGAGAATGGACTGAAGCTTTCTTT. The V call is TRBV28, the J call TRBJ1-1, with D perhaps TRBD1 (5 bases). V dropped 8 bases and J dropped 5 bases, with 18 bases sitting between them. This CDR3 spans 14 amino acids. Germline V CDR1 and CDR2: MDHEN, SYDVKM.

This chain connects TRBV30 to TRBJ1-1, with D perhaps matching TRBD1 (5 bases). There are 13 residues in the CDR3. Trimming took off 5 bases at V and 8 bases at J, with 18 bases between the two ends. Germline values: CDR1 GTSNPN, CDR2 SVGIG (reference sequence). This CDR3 is CAWAYGGTNEAFF. CDR3 sequence (DNA): TGTGCCTGGGCCTATGGTGGGACGAACGAAGCTTTCTTT. Full variable domain (outside the CDR3, taken from reference TRBV30 and TRBJ1-1): SQTIHQWPATLVQPVGSPLSLECTVEGTSNPNLYWYRQAAGRGLQLLFYSVGIGQISSEVPQNLSASRPQDRQFILSSKKLLLSDSGFYLCAWAYGGTNEAFFGQGTRLTVV.

In regard to this clonotype: A read error is possible here, since a much larger clone lies one base away. V and J are TRBV4-3 and TRBJ1-1; the D is unclear. The V end lost 4 bases, the J end lost 1 base, and 7 bases lay between the germline ends. This CDR3 is built from 13 residues. Germline loops: CDR1 LGHNA, CDR2 YSLEER. The CDR3 bases are TGCGCCAGCAGCCCCTTCAGGAACACTGAAGCTTTCTTT. The encoded protein is CASSPFRNTEAFF.